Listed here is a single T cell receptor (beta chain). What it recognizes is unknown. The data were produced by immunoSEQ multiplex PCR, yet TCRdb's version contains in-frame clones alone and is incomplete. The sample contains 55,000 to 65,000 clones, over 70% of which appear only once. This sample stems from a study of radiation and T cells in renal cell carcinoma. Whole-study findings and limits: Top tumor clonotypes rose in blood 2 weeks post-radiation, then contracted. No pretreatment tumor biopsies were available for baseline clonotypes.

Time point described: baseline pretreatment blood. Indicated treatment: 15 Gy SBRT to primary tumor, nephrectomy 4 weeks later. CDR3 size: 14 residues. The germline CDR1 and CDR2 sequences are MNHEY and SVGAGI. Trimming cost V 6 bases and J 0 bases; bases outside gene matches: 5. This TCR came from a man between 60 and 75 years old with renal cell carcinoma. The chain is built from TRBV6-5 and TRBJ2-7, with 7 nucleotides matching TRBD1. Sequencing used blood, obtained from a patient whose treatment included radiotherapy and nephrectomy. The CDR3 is CASSPGTDSYEQYF. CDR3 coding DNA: TGTGCCAGCAGCCCCGGGACAGACTCCTACGAGCAGTACTTC.